The 10 T cell receptor beta chains below all came from one sample that was sequenced in a study of early T cells in non-severe SARS-CoV-2 infection (dated by TCRdb to 2020 to 2023). Libraries were made using 5' RACE. Reads for this sample came from a NextSeq 500. TCRdb reran the public reads through fastp at Q25 and MiXCR, keeping productive beta chains. Entries are consolidated by CDR3 protein sequence, retaining the most common genes and DNA. The sample data list approximately 77,000 distinct CDR3 sequences, and roughly 12% of these were observed just once. The ten largest clones take up about 3.4% of the sample. The sequencing sample was made of whole blood. The receptor set was obtained from an adult who was a healthcare worker with PCR-confirmed SARS-CoV-2 infection or an uninfected control (not recorded which).

The rearrangement links TRBV29-1 to TRBJ2-1; 15 bases map to TRBD2. This CDR3 comprises 15 residues. Germline assignment: CDR1 SQVTM and CDR2 ANQGSEA. In nucleotides, the CDR3 is TGCAGTACCGGGACTAGCGGGAGGCGGTTCGGGGAGCAGTTCTTC. Translating gives CSTGTSGRRFGEQFF.

V gene TRBV29-1 combines with J gene TRBJ1-2, with D possibly TRBD1 on 5 matching bases. The CDR3 is 13 residues long. Deletions cut 6 bases from V and 3 bases from J, with 14 bases between. The germline V gene encodes CDR1 SQVTM and CDR2 ANQGSEA. CDR3 region: CSVSGRTDYGYTF. The CDR3 nucleotides read TGCAGCGTGTCAGGGAGGACGGACTATGGCTACACCTTC.

A few counts support this clonotype. V gene TRBV2 combines with J gene TRBJ1-6; tentatively, D is TRBD1 (5 bases). Germline assignment: CDR1 SNHLY and CDR2 FYNNEI. Trimming pared 5 bases from V and 0 bases from J, leaving 5 bases between. The CDR3 contains 14 residues. For the CDR3, the DNA is TGTGCCAGCAGTCAGGGCTCCTATAATTCACCCCTCCACTTT. Encoded protein: CASSQGSYNSPLHF.

This clonotype was detected ten times or more. The chain links TRBV15 to TRBJ1-2, with 11 bases fitting TRBD1. The J segment lost 6 bases and the V segment lost 5 bases, leaving 5 bases of the junction unmatched. The CDR3 sequence is 14 residues long. The V gene's germline CDR1 is LNHNV and CDR2 YYDKDF (reference sequence). In DNA, the CDR3 is TGTGCCACCAGCTCACCGGGACAGGGGGATGGCTACACCTTC. It is translated as CATSSPGQGDGYTF.

Many counts were recorded for this clonotype. This sequence joins TRBV7-2 and TRBJ2-4; D is tentatively TRBD1 or TRBD2 (5 bases each). Per the germline V gene, CDR1 is SGHTA and CDR2 is FQGNSA. This CDR3 is built from 12 residues. V lost 4 bases to trimming and J lost 8 bases, with 9 bases between them. CDR3 DNA sequence: TGTGCCAGCAGCTCCCGAGGGGACATTCAGTACTTC. Translated, it gives CASSSRGDIQYF. Filled out from reference TRBV7-2 and TRBJ2-4, the complete variable domain reads GAGVSQSPSNKVTEKGKDVELRCDPISGHTALYWYRQSLGQGLEFLIYFQGNSAPDKSGLPSDRFSAERTGGSVSTLTIQRTQQEDSAVYLCASSSRGDIQYFGAGTRLSVL.

In its sample, this clonotype was seen a few times. The chain combines TRBV5-1 with TRBJ2-7, with 8 nucleotides matching TRBD1. CDR3 length: 15 amino acids. CDR1 and CDR2 (germline): SGHRS, YFSETQ. V dropped 0 bases and J dropped 3; count of bases not matched to a gene: 5. The CDR3 sequence: CASSLGRQGRYEQYF. CDR3 nucleotides: TGCGCCAGCAGCTTGGGCCGACAGGGGCGCTACGAGCAGTACTTC.

In this sample, this clonotype turned up a few times. The rearrangement links TRBV7-8 to TRBJ1-2; TRBD1 is a possible D gene (5 bases). Germline-derived CDR1 and CDR2 are SGHVS and FQNEAQ. V lost 1 base and J lost 13, with 19 bases in between. CDR3 length: 14 amino acids. CDR3 nucleotides: TGTGCCAGCAGCTTAGACCTGGGGACGGCCGTGCTCACCTTC. As protein: CASSLDLGTAVLTF.

Of note for this clonotype: An end of the junction differs from the germline gene, which may be a read error. The chain has TRBV20-1 and TRBJ2-5; D is unresolved. The CDR3 totals 15 residues. Germline V gives CDR1 DFQATT, CDR2 SNEGSKA (reference sequence). CDR3 in DNA: TGCAGTGCTAGTAGGCAGGCGACACCCCAAGGGACCCAGTACTTC. Its translation: CSASRQATPQGTQYF.

This clonotype was seen at least ten times. The chain links TRBV7-3 to TRBJ2-1; no firm D call. Per the germline V gene, CDR1 is SGHTA and CDR2 is FQGTGA. V dropped 2 bases and J dropped 0 bases, with 2 bases sitting between them. The CDR3 loop spans 13 amino acids. Here the CDR3 DNA reads TGTGCCAGCAGCTTAGACTCCTACAATGAGCAGTTCTTC. Protein sequence: CASSLDSYNEQFF.

This clonotype was observed many times. V is TRBV7-9 and J is TRBJ2-2; 7 bases are shared with TRBD2. The CDR3 is made up of 17 amino acids. Trimming cost V 1 base and J 1 base; bases outside gene matches: 6. CDR1 is SEHNR and CDR2 is FQNEAQ in the germline V gene (reference sequence). The CDR3 here is CASSLGGDYMNTGELFF. CDR3 nucleotide sequence: TGTGCCAGCAGCTTAGGGGGGGACTATATGAACACCGGGGAGCTGTTTTTT.